The next 10 T cell receptor beta chains were all read from a single sample in a study of CD8+ T cells in alopecia areata. Following extraction, RNA underwent reverse transcription to cDNA, which served as the sequencing template. TCRdb's copy holds only in-frame clones and misses some; the assay was immunoSEQ multiplex PCR. The sample lists approximately 30,000 clones; 62% were seen once. The specimen sequenced was NKG2D-high CD8+ T cells sorted from blood. The receptors come from a human donor with alopecia areata.

The rearrangement joins TRBV13 to TRBJ2-7; D unresolved. The germline gives CDR1 PRHDT, CDR2 FYEKMQ (reference sequence). Trimming left V 1 base short and J 1 base short, with 8 bases between. This CDR3 comprises 14 residues. The CDR3 region is CASSLVGYSYEQYF. The CDR3 bases are TGTGCCAGCAGCTTAGTCGGGTATTCCTACGAGCAGTACTTC.

CDR3 protein: CASSSPNRLYEQYF. The CDR3 bases are TGTGCCAGCAGTTCCCCCAACCGTCTCTATGAGCAGTACTTC. J is TRBJ2-7 and V is TRBV25-1; D gene uncertain. Germline CDR1 MGHDK, CDR2 SYGVNS. V was pared by 5 bases and J by 7 bases, with 18 bases between. CDR3 length equals 14 residues.

The rearrangement uses TRBV2 and TRBJ2-1; D ambiguous. The germline V gene encodes CDR1 SNHLY and CDR2 FYNNEI. CDR3 length: 15 amino acids. V gave up 10 bases and J gave up 4 bases, with 20 bases separating them. CDR3 nucleotide sequence: TGTGCCAACACCTACTCCGGGTCTATGTACAATGAGCAGTTCTTC. Its translation: CANTYSGSMYNEQFF.

This clone was observed a handful of times. The rearrangement uses TRBV29-1 and TRBJ2-1; 10 bases are shared with TRBD2. CDR3 length equals 13 residues. Germline assignment: CDR1 SQVTM and CDR2 ANQGSEA. Trimming at V came to 8 bases and at J to 6 bases, leaving 7 bases not matched to a gene. The DNA of the CDR3 is TGCAGCCCCTCGCTAGCGGGAGTCAATGAGCAGTTCTTC. It codes for CSPSLAGVNEQFF.

On this clone: Sequence at one end of the junction differs from germline and may be a read error. V and J are TRBV2 and TRBJ1-2; TRBD1 matches 9 bases. The germline CDR1 and CDR2 sequences are SNHLY and FYNNEI. CDR3 length: 11 amino acids. The CDR3 nucleotides are TGTGCCAGCAGTCTTGGGACAGGGAACCCCTTC. It encodes CASSLGTGNPF. The full variable domain, in which reference TRBV2 and TRBJ1-2 provide the parts outside the CDR3, is EPEVTQTPSHQVTQMGQEVILRCVPISNHLYFYWYRQILGQKVEFLVSFYNNEISEKSEIFDDQFSVERPDGSNFTLKIRSTKLEDSAMYFCASSLGTGNPFGSGTRLTVV.

The chain employs TRBV2 and TRBJ2-3; TRBD2 agrees at 12 bases. This CDR3 has 18 residues. The V gene's germline CDR1 is SNHLY and CDR2 FYNNEI. Losses at the gene ends were 4 bases for V and 0 bases for J; bases not matched to a gene: 8. For the CDR3, the DNA is TGTGCCAGCAGTGTACTAGCGGGAGGCCGACCTAGCACAGATACGCAGTATTTT. Translation gives CASSVLAGGRPSTDTQYF. Filled out from reference TRBV2 and TRBJ2-3, the complete variable domain reads EPEVTQTPSHQVTQMGQEVILRCVPISNHLYFYWYRQILGQKVEFLVSFYNNEISEKSEIFDDQFSVERPDGSNFTLKIRSTKLEDSAMYFCASSVLAGGRPSTDTQYFGPGTRLTVL.

This rearrangement joins TRBV2 to TRBJ1-3; 7 positions match TRBD1. Germline-derived CDR1 and CDR2 are SNHLY and FYNNEI. The ends lost 10 bases at V and 0 bases at J; junction bases unmatched: 9. This CDR3 region has 15 residues. CDR3: CATLHRDSSGNTIYF. The CDR3 DNA reads as TGTGCCACTTTACACCGGGACAGCTCTGGAAACACCATATATTTT.

V usage is TRBV6-5 and J usage is TRBJ2-7; D might be TRBD2 (5 bases). CDR1 is MNHEY and CDR2 is SVGAGI in the germline V gene. V was trimmed by 0 bases and J by 5 bases, leaving 11 bases between them. This CDR3 contains 14 residues. CDR3 sequence (DNA): TGTGCCAGCAGTTACTCGTGGCTAGCCGACGAGCAGTACTTC. It translates to CASSYSWLADEQYF.

This clone showed up just a few times. The rearrangement joins TRBV28 to TRBJ2-7; a possible D gene is TRBD1 (5 bases). The V end lost 3 bases, the J end lost 2 bases, and 11 bases lay between the germline ends. This CDR3 spans 14 amino acids. CDR1 and CDR2 (germline): MDHEN, SYDVKM. The CDR3 here is CASSFESRAYEQYF. In DNA form, the CDR3 reads TGTGCCAGCAGTTTCGAGTCCAGGGCCTACGAGCAGTACTTC.

The rearrangement uses TRBV10-3 and TRBJ2-3, with D perhaps TRBD1 (6 bases). The CDR3 runs 14 residues. Germline CDR1 ENHRY, CDR2 SYGVKD. The ends were cut back, 5 bases at V and 2 bases at J, with 11 bases in the middle. CDR3 loop: CAISHRDNTDTQYF. The CDR3 nucleotides are TGTGCCATCAGTCACCGGGACAACACAGATACGCAGTATTTT.